The TCR beta chain under discussion was sequenced for a study of B cell selection in AIRE deficiency. The sorted conventional CD4 T cells were gated as CD4+CD127+. The table came from immunoSEQ multiplex PCR; TCRdb's copy has only in-frame clones and leaves some out. The table lists some 25,000 clones, nearly 98% of them singletons. The CDR3 sequence is 12 residues long. The V gene lost 9 bases and the J gene lost 4 bases, with 12 bases spanning the gap. The germline gives CDR1 MNHEY, CDR2 SMNVEV (reference sequence). The TCR comes from a human donor with AIRE deficiency. The rearrangement links TRBV27 to TRBJ2-5; D remains ambiguous. The material sequenced was conventional CD4+ T cells sorted from PBMCs. Written as DNA, the CDR3 is TGTGCCAGGTGCCAGGTTGGAGAGACCCAGTACTTC. Translated, it gives CARCQVGETQYF.